This T cell receptor beta chain was obtained from a study of PD-L1 blockade in urothelial cancer. On the study more broadly: About 90% of the 29 patients were men who had bladder-origin urothelial cancer. Enrolled patients had been treated previously with 0 to 3 chemotherapy regimens. Treatment start was followed by blood analysis at 3 weeks (second dose) and again at 6 weeks. Blood samples contained a median 141,255 T cells.

Generated by immunoSEQ multiplex PCR, the TCRdb table keeps only in-frame clones and is missing some. The sample has 30,000 to 40,000 clones; around 90% are singletons. The CDR3 totals 18 residues. In germline, CDR1 is MGHRA, CDR2 YSYEKL. The ends lost 4 bases at V and 1 base at J; junction bases unmatched: 11. The sample was PBMCs, taken around atezolizumab (anti-PD-L1) treatment. The clonotype comes from a man in his 70s with urothelial cancer. The V and J genes are TRBV4-1 and TRBJ1-3; TRBD1 aligns across 9 bases. The CDR3 protein is CASSRGVTGGTSGNTIYF. The CDR3, as DNA: TGCGCCAGCAGCCGGGGAGTGACAGGGGGGACTTCTGGAAACACCATATATTTT.